This T cell receptor beta chain is drawn from a study of metastatic and nonmetastatic thyroid tumors. No treatment of any kind had been given to any patient before thyroid surgery. Original handling: Researchers built a distant-metastasis classifier for papillary thyroid cancer that drew on CDR3 differences across clinicopathological groups. TCRdb reprocessed the PCR reads via MiXCR. The V and J calls were determined by TCRdb, not by the authors. The sample lists more than 70,000 clones, approximately 9% occurring once. V lost 3 bases to trimming and J lost 5 bases; unmatched junction nucleotides: 3. Germline V gene data show CDR1 as SNHLY and CDR2 as FYNNEI. The length of the CDR3 is 13 residues. The table lists this clone with many counts.

The sequence came from a female donor with papillary thyroid cancer or a benign thyroid nodule (not recorded which). Some clones in this sample may be carry-over from other donors' samples. The sample comprised blood. This chain uses TRBV2 with TRBJ2-7, with 8 bases aligning to TRBD2. As DNA, the CDR3 is TGTGCCAGCAGTGACCGGGGGGGGGACGAGCAGTACTTC. Translation: CASSDRGGDEQYF.